A selection of T cell receptor beta chains follows, all from one sample in a study of blood T cell repertoires in COVID-19. Repertoires were generated with immunoSEQ multiplex PCR, while TCRdb's copy carries only in-frame clones and drops some. The sample holds about 140,000 clones, 80% to 90% seen once. Source material: peripheral blood. Every receptor here comes from a woman between 50 and 59 years old with acute or convalescent COVID-19. CDR3s include the opening cysteine and the closing phenylalanine or tryptophan. D genes are given only for firm matches. Only some rows state a clone size, as once, few, many or a class for expanded clones.

d_call: NA; cdr3_length: 15; j_call: TRBJ2-7; v_call: TRBV6-5; clone_size: NA; cdr3_nt: TGTGCCAGCAGAGCGGGACAGGCAGGCTCCTACGAGCAGTACTTC; cdr3_aa: CASRAGQAGSYEQYF
d_call: TRBD1; cdr3_length: 16; j_call: TRBJ2-7; v_call: TRBV7-3; clone_size: NA; cdr3_nt: TGTGCCAGCACCCAGGGGGAGAGAACTCTTGACTACGAGCAGTACTTC; cdr3_aa: CASTQGERTLDYEQYF
d_call: NA; cdr3_length: 15; j_call: TRBJ1-2; v_call: TRBV5-1; clone_size: NA; cdr3_nt: TGCGCCAGCAGCTTGCCCTCGGACGGGAGCTATGGCTACACCTTC; cdr3_aa: CASSLPSDGSYGYTF
d_call: TRBD2; cdr3_length: 16; j_call: TRBJ2-2; v_call: TRBV24-1; clone_size: NA; cdr3_nt: TGTGCCACCAGTGACCCGGGACTAGCGACCCCGCGGGAGCTGTTTTTT; cdr3_aa: CATSDPGLATPRELFF
d_call: NA; cdr3_length: 13; j_call: TRBJ1-2; v_call: TRBV10-2; clone_size: NA; cdr3_nt: TGCGCCAGCAGACCTGGGGGCCAGTATGGCTACACCTTC; cdr3_aa: CASRPGGQYGYTF
d_call: NA; cdr3_length: 14; j_call: TRBJ1-4; v_call: TRBV28; clone_size: NA; cdr3_nt: TGTGCCAGCAGTTTGGGAGGGGCGCATGAAAAACTGTTTTTT; cdr3_aa: CASSLGGAHEKLFF
d_call: NA; cdr3_length: 15; j_call: TRBJ1-1; v_call: TRBV6-5; clone_size: NA; cdr3_nt: TGTGCCAGCAGTTACTCGACGGGGGGGGACACTGAAGCTTTCTTT; cdr3_aa: CASSYSTGGDTEAFF
d_call: TRBD1; cdr3_length: 14; j_call: TRBJ1-1; v_call: TRBV4-2; clone_size: NA; cdr3_nt: TGTGCCAGCAGCCAAGTTAACAGGGGTACTGAAGCTTTCTTT; cdr3_aa: CASSQVNRGTEAFF
d_call: NA; cdr3_length: 16; j_call: TRBJ2-7; v_call: TRBV21-1; clone_size: once; cdr3_nt: TGTGCCAGCAGCAAAGCGGAGGAAAGCGGGAAAAACGAGCAGTACTTC; cdr3_aa: CASSKAEESGKNEQYF
d_call: TRBD1; cdr3_length: 15; j_call: TRBJ1-2; v_call: TRBV24-1; clone_size: NA; cdr3_nt: TGTGCCACCAGTGAAGACAGGGTCGGGGCTTATGGCTACACCTTC; cdr3_aa: CATSEDRVGAYGYTF
d_call: NA; cdr3_length: 18; j_call: TRBJ1-2; v_call: TRBV12-5; clone_size: once; cdr3_nt: TGTGCTAGTGGTTTGACTAGGGAGCTTCTCTATTCCCGCTATGGCTACACCTTC; cdr3_aa: CASGLTRELLYSRYGYTF
d_call: TRBD1; cdr3_length: 15; j_call: TRBJ2-1; v_call: TRBV10-2; clone_size: NA; cdr3_nt: TGCGCCAGCAGGGCCGGGACAGGGCCCTACAATGAGCAGTTCTTC; cdr3_aa: CASRAGTGPYNEQFF
d_call: NA; cdr3_length: 16; j_call: TRBJ1-4; v_call: TRBV15; clone_size: NA; cdr3_nt: TGTGCCACCAGCAGGGGCGCTACAACAACTAATGAAAAACTGTTTTTT; cdr3_aa: CATSRGATTTNEKLFF
d_call: TRBD1; cdr3_length: 15; j_call: TRBJ1-1; v_call: TRBV6-5; clone_size: NA; cdr3_nt: TGTGCCAGCAGTTACTCGACACAGGGGGGAACTGAAGCTTTCTTT; cdr3_aa: CASSYSTQGGTEAFF
d_call: NA; cdr3_length: 15; j_call: TRBJ2-7; v_call: TRBV11-3; clone_size: NA; cdr3_nt: TGTGCCAGCAGCTTACACACAGGGAGCTCCTACGAGCAGTACTTC; cdr3_aa: CASSLHTGSSYEQYF
d_call: TRBD1; cdr3_length: 13; j_call: TRBJ1-3; v_call: TRBV12-3/TRBV12-4; clone_size: NA; cdr3_nt: TGTGCCAGCAGTGACAGGGGTGGAAACACCATATATTTT; cdr3_aa: CASSDRGGNTIYF
d_call: NA; cdr3_length: 15; j_call: TRBJ1-5; v_call: TRBV19; clone_size: once; cdr3_nt: TGTGCCAGTAGTACGGGACTGTTTAGCAATCAGCCCCAGCATTTT; cdr3_aa: CASSTGLFSNQPQHF
d_call: TRBD1; cdr3_length: 14; j_call: TRBJ2-3; v_call: TRBV19; clone_size: NA; cdr3_nt: TGTGCCAGTAGTATAGAGACAGGGCCAGATACGCAGTATTTT; cdr3_aa: CASSIETGPDTQYF
d_call: TRBD1; cdr3_length: 15; j_call: TRBJ2-3; v_call: TRBV7-9; clone_size: few; cdr3_nt: TGTGCCAGCAGCTCCACAGGGGAAGGAGCAGATACGCAGTATTTT; cdr3_aa: CASSSTGEGADTQYF
d_call: NA; cdr3_length: 16; j_call: TRBJ2-2; v_call: TRBV19; clone_size: NA; cdr3_nt: TGTGCCAGTAGTATAGCAAGGATTAAGGGGACCGGGGAGCTGTTTTTT; cdr3_aa: CASSIARIKGTGELFF
d_call: NA; cdr3_length: 14; j_call: TRBJ2-3; v_call: TRBV20-1; clone_size: NA; cdr3_nt: TGCAGTGCTAGTCTTCTCCTAAGCACAGATACGCAGTATTTT; cdr3_aa: CSASLLLSTDTQYF
d_call: NA; cdr3_length: 14; j_call: TRBJ2-7; v_call: TRBV5-1; clone_size: NA; cdr3_nt: TGCGCCAGCCTCCTTGACAGCAACTCCTACGAGCAGTACTTC; cdr3_aa: CASLLDSNSYEQYF
d_call: TRBD2; cdr3_length: 18; j_call: TRBJ2-1; v_call: TRBV5-4; clone_size: NA; cdr3_nt: TGTGCCAGCAGCTTGGAACTAGCGGGATACCTCTCCTACAATGAGCAGTTCTTC; cdr3_aa: CASSLELAGYLSYNEQFF
d_call: TRBD1; cdr3_length: 15; j_call: TRBJ2-2; v_call: TRBV28; clone_size: NA; cdr3_nt: TGTGCCAGCAGTCACCCGGACAGGGGAGGCGGGGAGCTGTTTTTT; cdr3_aa: CASSHPDRGGGELFF
d_call: NA; cdr3_length: 13; j_call: TRBJ1-2; v_call: TRBV19; clone_size: NA; cdr3_nt: TGTGCCAGTAGTTCACAGGGAAGCGGAGGCTACACCTTC; cdr3_aa: CASSSQGSGGYTF
d_call: TRBD1; cdr3_length: 15; j_call: TRBJ1-1; v_call: TRBV5-4; clone_size: few; cdr3_nt: TGTGCCAGCAGCCCCAGACAGGGTATGAACACTGAAGCTTTCTTT; cdr3_aa: CASSPRQGMNTEAFF
d_call: TRBD1; cdr3_length: 15; j_call: TRBJ1-2; v_call: TRBV11-3; clone_size: NA; cdr3_nt: TGTGCCAGCAGCTTAGAGGACAGGGGTAACTATGGCTACACCTTC; cdr3_aa: CASSLEDRGNYGYTF
d_call: TRBD2; cdr3_length: 16; j_call: TRBJ2-5; v_call: TRBV24-1; clone_size: NA; cdr3_nt: TGTGCCACCAGTGATTTGGGACTAGCGGACCAAGAGACCCAGTACTTC; cdr3_aa: CATSDLGLADQETQYF
d_call: NA; cdr3_length: 14; j_call: TRBJ2-1; v_call: TRBV9; clone_size: NA; cdr3_nt: TGTGCCAGCAGCGTAGGTCCCCAGGATAATGAGCAGTTCTTC; cdr3_aa: CASSVGPQDNEQFF
d_call: NA; cdr3_length: 16; j_call: TRBJ2-1; v_call: TRBV9; clone_size: NA; cdr3_nt: TGTGCCAGCAGCCCGGAAATTCGGACAGTCGACAATGAGCAGTTCTTC; cdr3_aa: CASSPEIRTVDNEQFF
d_call: NA; cdr3_length: 15; j_call: TRBJ2-7; v_call: TRBV7-9; clone_size: NA; cdr3_nt: TGTGCCAGCAGCTTATGGCCGGACACCTTCTACGAGCAGTACTTC; cdr3_aa: CASSLWPDTFYEQYF
d_call: TRBD2; cdr3_length: 16; j_call: TRBJ2-7; v_call: TRBV9; clone_size: NA; cdr3_nt: TGTGCCAGCAGCCCCCCCGCGGGAGGCCGTCCCTACGAGCAGTACTTC; cdr3_aa: CASSPPAGGRPYEQYF
d_call: NA; cdr3_length: 16; j_call: TRBJ1-4; v_call: TRBV15; clone_size: few; cdr3_nt: TGTGCCACGTCGCGGGGGCAGCCCGCAACTAATGAAAAACTGTTTTTT; cdr3_aa: CATSRGQPATNEKLFF
d_call: NA; cdr3_length: 16; j_call: TRBJ2-7; v_call: TRBV14; clone_size: once; cdr3_nt: TGTGCCAGCAGCCCGCAACCCGGGACTGGCCCCTACGAGCAGTACTTC; cdr3_aa: CASSPQPGTGPYEQYF
d_call: TRBD2; cdr3_length: 18; j_call: TRBJ2-3; v_call: TRBV11-3; clone_size: once; cdr3_nt: TGTGCCAGCAGCTCCCGGCTAGCGGGGGGGCCAGGGGCAGATACGCAGTATTTT; cdr3_aa: CASSSRLAGGPGADTQYF
d_call: TRBD2; cdr3_length: 14; j_call: TRBJ2-1; v_call: TRBV10-3; clone_size: NA; cdr3_nt: TGTGCCACCACCCCCGCCGGGACTAGAGATGAGCAGTTCTTC; cdr3_aa: CATTPAGTRDEQFF
d_call: TRBD1; cdr3_length: 16; j_call: TRBJ2-4; v_call: TRBV27; clone_size: NA; cdr3_nt: TGTGCCAGCAGTTCCCCCGGGACAGGGATCGAAAACATTCAGTACTTC; cdr3_aa: CASSSPGTGIENIQYF
d_call: NA; cdr3_length: 15; j_call: TRBJ1-5; v_call: TRBV5-4; clone_size: few; cdr3_nt: TGTGCCAGCAGCTTGTGGGGGACATCCAATCAGCCCCAGCATTTT; cdr3_aa: CASSLWGTSNQPQHF
d_call: TRBD2; cdr3_length: 15; j_call: TRBJ2-1; v_call: TRBV6-2/TRBV6-3; clone_size: NA; cdr3_nt: TGTGCCAGCAGTCGGACTAGCGGAACCTACAATGAGCAGTTCTTC; cdr3_aa: CASSRTSGTYNEQFF
d_call: NA; cdr3_length: 15; j_call: TRBJ1-4; v_call: TRBV13; clone_size: NA; cdr3_nt: TGTGCCAGCAGCTCACTATCTACAGGGAATGAAAAACTGTTTTTT; cdr3_aa: CASSSLSTGNEKLFF
d_call: TRBD2; cdr3_length: 15; j_call: TRBJ2-3; v_call: TRBV19; clone_size: NA; cdr3_nt: TGTGCCAGTACCGAGACTAGCGGGAGGTCGGATACGCAGTATTTT; cdr3_aa: CASTETSGRSDTQYF
d_call: TRBD1; cdr3_length: 16; j_call: TRBJ1-1; v_call: TRBV4-1; clone_size: NA; cdr3_nt: TGCGCCAGCAGCCACCCTGTGAACAGGGGAGGCACTGAAGCTTTCTTT; cdr3_aa: CASSHPVNRGGTEAFF
d_call: TRBD2; cdr3_length: 16; j_call: TRBJ2-7; v_call: TRBV7-2; clone_size: NA; cdr3_nt: TGTGCCAGCAGCGACCGACTAGCGGGTAGCTCCTACGAGCAGTACTTC; cdr3_aa: CASSDRLAGSSYEQYF
d_call: NA; cdr3_length: 12; j_call: TRBJ2-1; v_call: TRBV30; clone_size: NA; cdr3_nt: TGTGCCTGGAGTGTAGTGCAGTATGAGCAGTTCTTC; cdr3_aa: CAWSVVQYEQFF
d_call: NA; cdr3_length: 14; j_call: TRBJ2-2; v_call: TRBV29-1; clone_size: NA; cdr3_nt: TGCAGCGTTGGTACCAGGGTGAACACCGGGGAGCTGTTTTTT; cdr3_aa: CSVGTRVNTGELFF
d_call: NA; cdr3_length: 14; j_call: TRBJ2-7; v_call: TRBV2; clone_size: NA; cdr3_nt: TGTGCCAGCCGCCCGGGGACTGGACGATACGAGCAGTACTTC; cdr3_aa: CASRPGTGRYEQYF
d_call: TRBD2; cdr3_length: 16; j_call: TRBJ2-7; v_call: TRBV27; clone_size: NA; cdr3_nt: TGTGCCAGCAGCCCGGGACTAGCGGACATCTCCTACGAGCAGTACTTC; cdr3_aa: CASSPGLADISYEQYF
d_call: TRBD2; cdr3_length: 16; j_call: TRBJ2-7; v_call: TRBV6-4; clone_size: few; cdr3_nt: TGTGCCAGCAGTAGGGAGGGGCGTCAACACATGTACGAGCAGTACTTC; cdr3_aa: CASSREGRQHMYEQYF